A selection of T cell receptor beta chains follows, all from one sample in a study of T cell clones after liver transplantation. Profiling relied on immunoSEQ multiplex PCR, and the TCRdb table lists in-frame clones only, not all of them. The table has roughly 100,000 clones, 84% seen once. The sequencing used CD4+ T cells from blood, collected around 44 months after liver transplant. These receptors came from a human patient who received a liver transplant. The T cells may partly be graft donor cells. Both conserved end residues are trimmed from each CDR3. The order of the fields is V gene, CDR3 protein.

V gene: TRBV6-6; CDR3 protein: ASTPTGAREKLF
V gene: TRBV28; CDR3 protein: ASKGGTGNTEAF
V gene: TRBV7-2; CDR3 protein: ASSTQRGQGVGYT
V gene: TRBV4-2; CDR3 protein: ASSHGSGGVQDTQY
V gene: TRBV18; CDR3 protein: ASSPAGGQSRT
V gene: TRBV6-5; CDR3 protein: ASSSGESAF
V gene: TRBV7-6; CDR3 protein: ASSLFTSGMSRGYEQY
V gene: TRBV27; CDR3 protein: ASSLGTSGVPSSYNEQF
V gene: TRBV7-8; CDR3 protein: ASSAGQWQKLF
V gene: TRBV7-9; CDR3 protein: ASSSLGGTSGMDEQY
V gene: TRBV7-8; CDR3 protein: ASSLDRAAVNTEAF
V gene: TRBV7-3; CDR3 protein: ASSLGPDSFYGYT
V gene: TRBV2; CDR3 protein: ASSPNSGGASTDTQY
V gene: TRBV2; CDR3 protein: ASSLAGFSYEQY
V gene: TRBV5-1; CDR3 protein: ASSLVLGGVSYEQY
V gene: TRBV6-6; CDR3 protein: ASSPGQSGELF
V gene: TRBV7-2; CDR3 protein: ASSLASNWNTEAF
V gene: TRBV5-1; CDR3 protein: ASSLGGDRVGETQY
V gene: TRBV7-6; CDR3 protein: ASSLGLRTDTQY
V gene: TRBV6-5; CDR3 protein: ASSRLGREGYT
V gene: TRBV27; CDR3 protein: ASSSRITGRNQPQH
V gene: TRBV6-1; CDR3 protein: ASSEGMSGRGY
V gene: TRBV5-8; CDR3 protein: ASSLRPAVYEQY
V gene: TRBV6-6; CDR3 protein: ASRSGTSAVNEQF
V gene: TRBV15; CDR3 protein: ATRGWANEKLF
V gene: TRBV11-2; CDR3 protein: ASSLGSFANTGELF
V gene: TRBV27; CDR3 protein: ASSSYRDAQNYGYT
V gene: TRBV7-2; CDR3 protein: ASSPGPPNYGYT
V gene: TRBV27; CDR3 protein: ASRPRLAGGQNNEQF
V gene: TRBV11-2; CDR3 protein: ASSLRFRETQY
V gene: TRBV9; CDR3 protein: ASSAQGTRETQY
V gene: TRBV30; CDR3 protein: AWSMGQGLTNEQF
V gene: TRBV7-7; CDR3 protein: ASSLGQNTGELF
V gene: TRBV4-3; CDR3 protein: ASSQAAGGRSAKNIQY
V gene: TRBV19; CDR3 protein: ASRREASNQPQH
V gene: TRBV19; CDR3 protein: ASSTRRAQETQY
V gene: TRBV6-5; CDR3 protein: ASSMTQAGEKLF
V gene: TRBV6-6; CDR3 protein: ASRRAGANVLT
V gene: TRBV27; CDR3 protein: ASSLSNSLRDYGYT
V gene: TRBV9; CDR3 protein: ASSLGQQPQPQH
V gene: TRBV5-5; CDR3 protein: ASSSPWGAEETQY
V gene: TRBV4-3; CDR3 protein: ASSHLGQGAGYGYT